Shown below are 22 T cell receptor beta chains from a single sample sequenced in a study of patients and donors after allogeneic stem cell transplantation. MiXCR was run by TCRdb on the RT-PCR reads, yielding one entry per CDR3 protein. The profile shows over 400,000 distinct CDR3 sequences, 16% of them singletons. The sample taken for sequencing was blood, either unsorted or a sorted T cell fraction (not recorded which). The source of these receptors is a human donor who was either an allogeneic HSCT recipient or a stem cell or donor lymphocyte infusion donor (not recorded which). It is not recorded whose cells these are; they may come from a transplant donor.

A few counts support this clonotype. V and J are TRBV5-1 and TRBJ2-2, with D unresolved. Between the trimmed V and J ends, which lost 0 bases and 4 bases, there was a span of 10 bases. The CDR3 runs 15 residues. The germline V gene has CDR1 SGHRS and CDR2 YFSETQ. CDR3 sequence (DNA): TGCGCCAGCAGCTTGGCTTGGACCGGCACCGGGGAGCTGTTTTTT. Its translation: CASSLAWTGTGELFF. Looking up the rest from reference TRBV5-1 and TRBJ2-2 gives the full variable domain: KAGVTQTPRYLIKTRGQQVTLSCSPISGHRSVSWYQQTPGQGLQFLFEYFSETQRNKGNFPGRFSGRQFSNSRSEMNVSTLELGDSALYLCASSLAWTGTGELFFGEGSRLTVL.

CDR3 coding DNA: TGTGCCAGCAGCTCCGACCCCCCAGGTGCCCTTAGCAATCAGCCCCAGCATTTT. It codes for CASSSDPPGALSNQPQHF. The rearrangement uses TRBV11-2 and TRBJ1-5; D uncertain. Per germline, CDR1 SGHAT and CDR2 FQNNGV. V lost 4 bases and J 0 bases, leaving 19 bases between the germline ends. The CDR3 length is 18 residues.

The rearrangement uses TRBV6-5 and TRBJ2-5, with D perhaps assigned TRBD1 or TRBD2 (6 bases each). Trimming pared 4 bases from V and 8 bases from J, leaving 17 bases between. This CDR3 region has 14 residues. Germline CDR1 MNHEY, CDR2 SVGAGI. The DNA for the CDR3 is TGTGCCAGCAGTTCTCCGTTGGGGGGCTCTACCCAGTACTTC. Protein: CASSSPLGGSTQYF.

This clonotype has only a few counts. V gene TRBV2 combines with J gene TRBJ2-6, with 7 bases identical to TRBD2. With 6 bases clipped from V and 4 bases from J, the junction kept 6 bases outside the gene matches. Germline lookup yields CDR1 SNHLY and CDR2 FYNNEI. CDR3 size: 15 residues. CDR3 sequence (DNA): TGTGCCAGCAGAGAGAGGGGAGGGGGGGCCAACGTCCTGACTTTC. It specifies CASRERGGGANVLTF.

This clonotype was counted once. The CDR3 reads CASSLDGAANQPQHF. DNA of the CDR3: TGTGCCAGCAGCTTAGATGGGGCTGCCAATCAGCCCCAGCATTTT. The chain carries TRBV7-8 and TRBJ1-5; weak D call: TRBD1 (5 bases). Looked up from germline, CDR1 is SGHVS and CDR2 is FQNEAQ. V gave up 1 base and J gave up 3 bases, with 10 bases separating them. CDR3 length: 15 amino acids.

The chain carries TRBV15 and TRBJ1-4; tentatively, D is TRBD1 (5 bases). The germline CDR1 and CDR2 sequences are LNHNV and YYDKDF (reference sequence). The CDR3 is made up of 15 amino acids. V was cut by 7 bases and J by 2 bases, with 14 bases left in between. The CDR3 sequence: CATIPRGSTNEKLFF. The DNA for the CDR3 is TGTGCCACCATCCCGCGGGGGAGCACTAATGAAAAACTGTTTTTT.

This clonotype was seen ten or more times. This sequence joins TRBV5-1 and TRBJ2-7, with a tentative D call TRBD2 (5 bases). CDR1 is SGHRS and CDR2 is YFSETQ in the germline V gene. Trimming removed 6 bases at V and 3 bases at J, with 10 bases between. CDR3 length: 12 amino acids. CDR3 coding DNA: TGCGCCAGCATTTCCGGGGACTACGAGCAGTACTTC. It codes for CASISGDYEQYF.

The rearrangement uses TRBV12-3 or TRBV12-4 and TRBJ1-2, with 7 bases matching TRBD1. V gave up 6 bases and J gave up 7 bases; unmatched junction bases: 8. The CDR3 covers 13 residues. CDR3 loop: CASSRQGKGGYTF. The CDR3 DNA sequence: TGTGCCAGCAGCCGACAGGGAAAAGGTGGCTACACCTTC.

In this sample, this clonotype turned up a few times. CDR3 coding DNA: TGTGCCAGCAGCTTAGCAGCAGGGGCAAAAAACATTCAGTACTTC. It yields the protein CASSLAAGAKNIQYF. The chain uses TRBV7-9 and TRBJ2-4; D is perhaps TRBD1 (6 bases). V was clipped by 0 bases and J by 4 bases, with 10 bases between them. The CDR3 is made up of 15 amino acids. Germline assignment: CDR1 SEHNR and CDR2 FQNEAQ (reference sequence).

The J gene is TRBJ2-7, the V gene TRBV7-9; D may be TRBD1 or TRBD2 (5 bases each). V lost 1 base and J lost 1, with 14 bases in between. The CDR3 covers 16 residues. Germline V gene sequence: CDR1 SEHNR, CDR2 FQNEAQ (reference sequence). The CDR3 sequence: CASSLVGGTRSYEQYF. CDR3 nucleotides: TGTGCCAGCAGCTTAGTTGGTGGGACCAGATCCTACGAGCAGTACTTC.

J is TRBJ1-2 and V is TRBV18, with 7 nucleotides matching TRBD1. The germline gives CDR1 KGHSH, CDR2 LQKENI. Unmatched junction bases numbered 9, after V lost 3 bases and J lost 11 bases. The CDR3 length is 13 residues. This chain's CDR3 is CASSPKDRVRYTF. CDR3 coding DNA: TGTGCCAGCTCACCGAAAGACAGGGTACGGTACACCTTC.

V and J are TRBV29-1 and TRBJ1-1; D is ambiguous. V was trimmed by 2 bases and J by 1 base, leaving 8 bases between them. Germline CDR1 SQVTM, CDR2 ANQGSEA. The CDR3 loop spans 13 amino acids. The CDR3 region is CSVESRRNTEAFF. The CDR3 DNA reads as TGCAGCGTTGAAAGTCGCAGGAACACTGAAGCTTTCTTT.

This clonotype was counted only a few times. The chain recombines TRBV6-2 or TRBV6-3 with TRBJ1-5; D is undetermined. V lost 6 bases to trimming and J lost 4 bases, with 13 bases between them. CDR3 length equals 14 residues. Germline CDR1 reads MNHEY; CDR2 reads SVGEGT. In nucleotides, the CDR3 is TGTGCCAGCAGCCTTAGTGTGTGGAATCAGCCCCAGCATTTT. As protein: CASSLSVWNQPQHF.

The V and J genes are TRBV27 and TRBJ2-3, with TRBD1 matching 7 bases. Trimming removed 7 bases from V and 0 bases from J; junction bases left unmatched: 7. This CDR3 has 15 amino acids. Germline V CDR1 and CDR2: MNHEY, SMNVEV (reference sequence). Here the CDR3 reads CASTPPGQSTDTQYF. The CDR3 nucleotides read TGTGCCAGCACCCCCCCGGGACAGAGCACAGATACGCAGTATTTT.

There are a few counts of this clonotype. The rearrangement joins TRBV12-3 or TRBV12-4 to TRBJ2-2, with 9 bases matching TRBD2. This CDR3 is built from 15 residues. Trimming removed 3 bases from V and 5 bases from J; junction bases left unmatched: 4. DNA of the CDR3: TGTGCCAGCAGTTTTGGACTAGCGATAACCGGGGAGCTGTTTTTT. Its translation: CASSFGLAITGELFF.

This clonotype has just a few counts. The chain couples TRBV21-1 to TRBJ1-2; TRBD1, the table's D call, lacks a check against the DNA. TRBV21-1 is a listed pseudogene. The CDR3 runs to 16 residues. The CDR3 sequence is CASSYKWDRVSYGYTF. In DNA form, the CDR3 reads TGTGCCAGCAGCTATAAATGGGACAGGGTTAGCTATGGCTACACCTTC.

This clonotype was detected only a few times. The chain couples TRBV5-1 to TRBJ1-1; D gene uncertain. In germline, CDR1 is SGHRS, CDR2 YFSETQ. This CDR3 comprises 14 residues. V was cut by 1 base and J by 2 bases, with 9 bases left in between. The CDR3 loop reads CASSLFSGNTEAFF. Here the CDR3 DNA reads TGCGCCAGCAGCTTGTTCTCTGGAAACACTGAAGCTTTCTTT.

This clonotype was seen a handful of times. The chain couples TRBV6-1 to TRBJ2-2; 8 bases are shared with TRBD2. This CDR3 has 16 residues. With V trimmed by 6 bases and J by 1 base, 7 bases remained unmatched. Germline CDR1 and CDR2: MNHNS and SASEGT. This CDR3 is CASRVRTSMNTGELFF. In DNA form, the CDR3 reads TGTGCCAGCAGGGTCCGGACTAGCATGAACACCGGGGAGCTGTTTTTT.

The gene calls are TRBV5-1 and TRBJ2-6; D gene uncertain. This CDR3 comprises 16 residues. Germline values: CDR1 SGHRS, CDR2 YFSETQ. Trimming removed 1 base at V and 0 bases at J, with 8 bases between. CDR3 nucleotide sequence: TGCGCCAGCAGCTTGCCTACCTTCTCTGGGGCCAACGTCCTGACTTTC. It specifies CASSLPTFSGANVLTF.

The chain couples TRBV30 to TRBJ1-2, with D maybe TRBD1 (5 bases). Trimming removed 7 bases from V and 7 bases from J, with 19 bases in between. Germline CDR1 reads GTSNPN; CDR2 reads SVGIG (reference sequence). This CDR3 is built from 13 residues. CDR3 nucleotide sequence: TGTGCCTACCCCCGGGGGTGGCGCGGTGGCTACACCTTC. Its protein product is CAYPRGWRGGYTF.

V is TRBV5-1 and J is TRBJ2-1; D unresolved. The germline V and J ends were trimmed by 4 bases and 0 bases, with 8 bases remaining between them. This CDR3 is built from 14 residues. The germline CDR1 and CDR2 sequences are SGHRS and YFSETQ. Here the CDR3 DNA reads TGCGCCAGCAGCCACGAACACTCCTACAATGAGCAGTTCTTC. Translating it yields CASSHEHSYNEQFF.

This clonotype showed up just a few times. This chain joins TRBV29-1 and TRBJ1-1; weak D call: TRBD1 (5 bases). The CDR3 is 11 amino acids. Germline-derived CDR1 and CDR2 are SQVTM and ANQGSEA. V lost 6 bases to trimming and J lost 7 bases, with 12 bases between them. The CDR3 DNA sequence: TGCAGCGTCCCCCAGGGCGGTGAAGCTTTCTTT. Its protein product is CSVPQGGEAFF.